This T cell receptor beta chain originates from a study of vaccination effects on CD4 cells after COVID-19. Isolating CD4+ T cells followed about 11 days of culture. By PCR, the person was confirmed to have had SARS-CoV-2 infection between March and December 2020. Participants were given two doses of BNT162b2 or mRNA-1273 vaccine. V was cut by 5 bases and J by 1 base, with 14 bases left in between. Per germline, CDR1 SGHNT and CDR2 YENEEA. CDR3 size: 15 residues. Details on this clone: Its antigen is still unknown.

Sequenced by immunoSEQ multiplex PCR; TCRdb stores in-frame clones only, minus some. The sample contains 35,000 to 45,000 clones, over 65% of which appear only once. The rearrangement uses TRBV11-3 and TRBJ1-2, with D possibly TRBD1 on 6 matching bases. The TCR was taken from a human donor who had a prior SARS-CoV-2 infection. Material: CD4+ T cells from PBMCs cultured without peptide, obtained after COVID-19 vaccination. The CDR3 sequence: CASSPGGARNYGYTF. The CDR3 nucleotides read TGTGCCAGCAGCCCTGGGGGGGCTCGTAACTATGGCTACACCTTC.